The 26 T cell receptor beta chains below were found in one sample sequenced in a study of cytomegalovirus exposure and HLA in healthy donors. The PCR employed 60 Vbeta primers together with 13 Jbeta primers. The method was immunoSEQ multiplex PCR; TCRdb's version includes in-frame clones alone and lacks a portion of them. This sample has 100,000 to 150,000 clones; about 77% occur once, and the top ten carry approximately 1.5%. The sample consisted of PBMCs. Every receptor here comes from a woman aged 35 to 49 in good health and CMV-seronegative.

V is TRBV18 and J is TRBJ1-2; tentatively, D is TRBD1 (6 bases). CDR1 is KGHSH and CDR2 is LQKENI in the germline V gene. There are 14 residues in the CDR3. V shed 3 bases and J shed 6 bases, with 14 bases lying between them. The CDR3 DNA follows: TGTGCCAGCTCACCGACTAGGGGGGGTAATGGCTACACCTTC. Its protein product is CASSPTRGGNGYTF. Filled out from reference TRBV18 and TRBJ1-2, the complete variable domain reads NAGVMQNPRHLVRRRGQEARLRCSPMKGHSHVYWYRQLPEEGLKFMVYLQKENIIDESGMPKERFSAEFPKEGPSILRIQQVVRGDSAAYFCASSPTRGGNGYTFGSGTRLTVV.

V is TRBV6-5 and J is TRBJ1-6; 12 nucleotides agree with TRBD1. The CDR3 totals 15 residues. Germline V gene sequence: CDR1 MNHEY, CDR2 SVGAGI. Trimming cost V 7 bases and J 7 bases; bases outside gene matches: 5. DNA for the CDR3: TGTGCCAGCACCCCGGGGACAGGGGGCAATTCACCCCTCCACTTT. It translates to CASTPGTGGNSPLHF.

The chain uses TRBV2 and TRBJ1-6; possibly TRBD1 for D (5 bases). Germline V CDR1 and CDR2: SNHLY, FYNNEI. Trimming removed 1 base at V and 14 bases at J, with 12 bases between. The CDR3 consists of 13 residues. CDR3 nucleotides: TGTGCCAGCAGTGAAGTCGGGGGAGGGACCCTCCACTTT. Residues: CASSEVGGGTLHF. Drawing the rest from reference TRBV2 and TRBJ1-6, the complete variable domain is EPEVTQTPSHQVTQMGQEVILRCVPISNHLYFYWYRQILGQKVEFLVSFYNNEISEKSEIFDDQFSVERPDGSNFTLKIRSTKLEDSAMYFCASSEVGGGTLHFGNGTRLTVT.

The chain carries TRBV9 and TRBJ2-2, with D maybe TRBD2 (5 bases). The CDR3 spans 15 residues. Trimming removed 3 bases at V and 7 bases at J, with 16 bases between. Germline V lookup: CDR1 SGDLS, CDR2 YYNGEE. CDR3 DNA sequence: TGTGCCAGCAGCGAGGTTCCCACTAGTTTCGGGGAGCTGTTTTTT. This gives the protein CASSEVPTSFGELFF. Complete variable domain (other parts from reference TRBV9 and TRBJ2-2): DSGVTQTPKHLITATGQRVTLRCSPRSGDLSVYWYQQSLDQGLQFLIQYYNGEERAKGNILERFSAQQFPDLHSELNLSSLELGDSALYFCASSEVPTSFGELFFGEGSRLTVL.

Worth noting for this clone: Other DNA sequences in this sample translate to the same CDR3. The chain carries TRBV5-1 and TRBJ1-1, with D possibly TRBD1 on 5 matching bases. This CDR3 is 13 amino acids long. V dropped 2 bases and J dropped 2 bases, with 7 bases sitting between them. Per the germline V gene, CDR1 is SGHRS and CDR2 is YFSETQ. The CDR3 sequence: CASSFDRNTEAFF. The CDR3 coding sequence is TGCGCCAGCAGCTTCGACAGAAACACTGAAGCTTTCTTT.

The chain recombines TRBV13 with TRBJ2-7, with D perhaps matching TRBD1 (6 bases). CDR1 is PRHDT, CDR2 FYEKMQ, per germline (reference sequence). The CDR3 runs to 13 residues. V dropped 1 base and J dropped 3 bases, with 7 bases sitting between them. DNA for the CDR3: TGTGCCAGCAGCTTAGAACAGGGCTACGAGCAGTACTTC. It codes for CASSLEQGYEQYF. Full variable domain (outside the CDR3, taken from reference TRBV13 and TRBJ2-7): AAGVIQSPRHLIKEKRETATLKCYPIPRHDTVYWYQQGPGQDPQFLISFYEKMQSDKGSIPDRFSAQQFSDYHSELNMSSLELGDSALYFCASSLEQGYEQYFGPGTRLTVT.

This clone appeared a single time. J is TRBJ1-5 and V is TRBV2; tentatively, D is TRBD1 (6 bases). V lost 5 bases to trimming and J lost 0 bases, with 8 bases between them. The CDR3 covers 14 residues. Per the germline V gene, CDR1 is SNHLY and CDR2 is FYNNEI. The CDR3 loop is CASSRQVSNQPQHF. CDR3 DNA: TGTGCCAGCAGTCGACAGGTTAGCAATCAGCCCCAGCATTTT.

V is TRBV2 and J is TRBJ2-7; 11 bases are a match to TRBD1. Trimming cost V 5 bases and J 6 bases; bases outside gene matches: 6. This CDR3 is built from 14 residues. CDR1 SNHLY and CDR2 FYNNEI come from the germline V gene. The CDR3 region is CASSRGTGGIEQYF. The CDR3 DNA reads TGTGCCAGCAGTCGGGGGACAGGGGGGATCGAGCAGTACTTC.

This clone has only one observation. This chain connects TRBV10-3 to TRBJ2-7; a possible D gene is TRBD2 (6 bases). The CDR3 is 17 residues long. V lost 10 bases and J lost 3, with 28 bases in between. From germline, CDR1 is ENHRY and CDR2 SYGVKD. The chain's CDR3 is CATSLSPLLEGGYEQYF. As DNA, the CDR3 is TGTGCCACCTCCTTAAGCCCACTTCTAGAGGGAGGCTACGAGCAGTACTTC.

Remarks on this clone: One end of the junction varies from germline; a read error may be responsible. The CDR3 sequence is CSSSLVVDTQYF. The DNA of the CDR3 is TGTTCCAGCAGCTTAGTAGTAGATACGCAGTATTTT. The chain is built from TRBV7-9 and TRBJ2-3; D uncertain. Germline V gene lookup returns CDR1 SEHNR and CDR2 FQNEAQ (reference sequence). This CDR3 region has 12 residues.

This clone was counted once. The V and J genes are TRBV5-4 and TRBJ2-2, with D possibly being TRBD1 (6 bases). The V gene's germline CDR1 is SGHNT and CDR2 YYREEE (reference sequence). Trimming removed 6 bases from V and 1 base from J, with 19 bases in between. The CDR3 consists of 17 residues. CDR3 amino acids: CASTFLAGTRNTGELFF. The CDR3 DNA is TGTGCCAGCACCTTTTTGGCCGGGACAAGGAACACCGGGGAGCTGTTTTTT.

This chain joins TRBV4-3 and TRBJ1-5; D gene unclear. The CDR3 consists of 13 residues. Trimming removed 6 bases at V and 0 bases at J, with 6 bases between. CDR1 is LGHNA, CDR2 YSLEER, per germline. CDR3 amino acids: CASSRYSNQPQHF. CDR3 nucleotide sequence: TGCGCCAGCAGTCGTTATAGCAATCAGCCCCAGCATTTT.

V and J are TRBV19 and TRBJ2-5, with 11 bases identical to TRBD2. The ends lost 3 bases at V and 5 bases at J; junction bases unmatched: 2. The germline gives CDR1 LNHDA, CDR2 SQIVND (reference sequence). CDR3 length: 14 residues. The chain's CDR3 is CASSIRTSGETQYF. In DNA, the CDR3 is TGTGCCAGTAGTATTAGGACTAGCGGGGAGACCCAGTACTTC.

The chain couples TRBV15 to TRBJ2-3; TRBD1 matches 8 bases. The CDR3 spans 15 residues. The junction had 2 bases not matched to a gene; V was cut back by 0 bases and J by 3 bases. In germline, CDR1 is LNHNV, CDR2 YYDKDF (reference sequence). This chain's CDR3 is CATSRDRGLTDTQYF. The CDR3 bases are TGTGCCACCAGCAGAGACAGGGGGCTGACAGATACGCAGTATTTT.

This clone was seen only once. V and J are TRBV9 and TRBJ1-2; D is ambiguous. The CDR3 covers 14 residues. Germline-derived CDR1 and CDR2 are SGDLS and YYNGEE. V shed 3 bases and J shed 8 bases, with 17 bases lying between them. DNA for the CDR3: TGTGCCAGCAGCGGAGGGCCCGCTTACGACGGCTACACCTTC. Encoded protein: CASSGGPAYDGYTF.

V usage is TRBV6-5 and J usage is TRBJ2-2, with 9 bases fitting TRBD2. J was trimmed by 6 bases and V by 4 bases; bases with no gene match: 6. The V gene's germline CDR1 is MNHEY and CDR2 SVGAGI. The CDR3 covers 15 residues. CDR3 region: CASSLAGAPPGELFF. As DNA, the CDR3 is TGTGCCAGCAGTTTAGCGGGGGCCCCCCCCGGGGAGCTGTTTTTT.

Comment on this clone: This specimen includes other DNA sequences encoding the same CDR3. The gene calls are TRBV2 and TRBJ1-6, with 7 nucleotides matching TRBD1. The CDR3 has 13 amino acids. Germline V gene data show CDR1 as SNHLY and CDR2 as FYNNEI. The ends lost 6 bases at V and 4 bases at J; junction bases unmatched: 0. This CDR3 reads CASRGQYNSPLHF. The CDR3 DNA is TGTGCCAGCAGGGGACAGTATAATTCACCCCTCCACTTT.

This clone was picked up a small number of times. The rearrangement links TRBV6-5 to TRBJ2-7; 7 nucleotides agree with TRBD1. Germline V gene lookup returns CDR1 MNHEY and CDR2 SVGAGI. CDR3 size: 13 residues. The trim removed 8 bases at V and 3 bases at J, leaving 7 bases unmatched. CDR3 coding DNA: TGTGCCAGCGGCCGGGACAGAAACTACGAGCAGTACTTC. It encodes CASGRDRNYEQYF.

This clone was seen a handful of times. The chain is built from TRBV6-6 and TRBJ2-5; 7 bases line up with TRBD1. Germline V gene sequence: CDR1 MNHNY, CDR2 SVGAGI (reference sequence). CDR3 length: 13 amino acids. Trimming cost V 6 bases and J 5 bases; bases outside gene matches: 6. Here the CDR3 reads CASRPGQMETQYF. In nucleotides, the CDR3 is TGTGCCAGCAGACCGGGACAGATGGAGACCCAGTACTTC.

This clone was counted once. The chain links TRBV7-8 to TRBJ2-3, with 7 bases lining up with TRBD2. The CDR3 sequence is 14 residues long. The trim removed 1 base at V and 6 bases at J, leaving 4 bases unmatched. Germline assignment: CDR1 SGHVS and CDR2 FQNEAQ. CDR3 in amino acids: CASSLGGGWDTQYF. In nucleotides, the CDR3 is TGTGCCAGCAGCTTAGGGGGGGGGTGGGATACGCAGTATTTT. Supplemented by reference TRBV7-8 and TRBJ2-3, the full variable domain reads GAGVSQSPRYKVAKRGQDVALRCDPISGHVSLFWYQQALGQGPEFLTYFQNEAQLDKSGLPSDRFFAERPEGSVSTLKIQRTQQEDSAVYLCASSLGGGWDTQYFGPGTRLTVL.

This clone was found once. The chain carries TRBV6-5 and TRBJ2-3, with no clear D. Germline V CDR1 and CDR2: MNHEY, SVGAGI. Trimming removed 0 bases from V and 0 bases from J, with 10 bases in between. The CDR3 is made up of 16 amino acids. CDR3 nucleotides: TGTGCCAGCAGTTACTCGATCCAGGTTAGCACAGATACGCAGTATTTT. Amino acids: CASSYSIQVSTDTQYF.

This clone came up a few times. The chain combines TRBV7-3 with TRBJ2-1; D is unresolved. Germline CDR1 SGHTA, CDR2 FQGTGA. V was shortened by 5 bases and J by 2 bases, with 10 bases between the two germline ends. The CDR3 contains 14 residues. DNA of the CDR3: TGTGCCAGCAGCCCAAGTCAGACCTACAATGAGCAGTTCTTC. Its protein is CASSPSQTYNEQFF.

The rearrangement uses TRBV5-5 and TRBJ1-1, with D possibly matching TRBD1 (5 bases). The ends were cut back, 0 bases at V and 5 bases at J, with 11 bases in the middle. The CDR3 runs 14 residues. CDR1 and CDR2 (germline): SGHKS, YYEKEE (reference sequence). This CDR3 is CASSLEGFLTEAFF. In nucleotides, the CDR3 is TGTGCCAGCAGCTTGGAGGGGTTTTTAACTGAAGCTTTCTTT.

The chain is built from TRBV29-1 and TRBJ2-1, with D unresolved. This CDR3 has 15 amino acids. The V end lost 1 base, the J end lost 0 bases, and 10 bases lay between the germline ends. In germline, CDR1 is SQVTM, CDR2 ANQGSEA. The CDR3 sequence is CSVEGSLFSYNEQFF. For the CDR3, the DNA is TGCAGCGTTGAAGGTAGTCTATTCTCCTACAATGAGCAGTTCTTC.

This clone showed up just a few times. J is TRBJ1-3 and V is TRBV7-6; maybe TRBD1 (5 bases). Trimming took 10 bases from V and 0 from J, leaving 16 bases between them. In germline, CDR1 is SGHVS, CDR2 FNYEAQ. The CDR3 has 15 amino acids. The CDR3: CATGGEGTSGNTIYF. The CDR3 DNA follows: TGTGCCACGGGGGGGGAGGGGACCTCTGGAAACACCATATATTTT. Together with reference TRBV7-6 and TRBJ1-3, the CDR3 gives the full variable domain: GAGVSQSPRYKVTKRGQDVALRCDPISGHVSLYWYRQALGQGPEFLTYFNYEAQQDKSGLPNDRFSAERPEGSISTLTIQRTEQRDSAMYRCATGGEGTSGNTIYFGEGSWLTVV.

The V call is TRBV10-3, the J call TRBJ1-5; 7 nucleotides align to TRBD1. This CDR3 has 17 residues. Germline V gene sequence: CDR1 ENHRY, CDR2 SYGVKD. Trimming removed 3 bases from V and 2 bases from J; junction bases left unmatched: 10. CDR3 sequence: CAISDITTGKGNQPQHF. For the CDR3, the DNA is TGTGCCATCAGTGACATCACGACAGGGAAAGGCAATCAGCCCCAGCATTTT.